One sample yielded the 21 T cell receptor beta chains listed below, sequenced in a study of T cell responses to AZD1222 COVID-19 vaccine. Clones were read by immunoSEQ multiplex PCR, and TCRdb kept only the in-frame ones, dropping some. Seen here are about 54,000 clones, nearly 90% observed once, and the top ten hold 3% to 4.5%. Specimen: peripheral blood, collected on day 0 of AZD1222 vaccination. The receptors derive from an adult in good health.

The rearrangement joins TRBV5-1 to TRBJ1-1; 7 bases match TRBD1. The CDR3 runs to 13 residues. Trimming took 6 bases from V and 1 from J; bases not matched to a gene: 3. The V gene's germline CDR1 is SGHRS and CDR2 YFSETQ. CDR3: CASKGTANTEAFF. CDR3 nucleotide sequence: TGCGCCAGCAAGGGGACAGCGAACACTGAAGCTTTCTTT.

This chain uses TRBV9 with TRBJ2-1, with 7 bases identical to TRBD2. J was trimmed by 9 bases and V by 2 bases; bases with no gene match: 2. From germline, CDR1 is SGDLS and CDR2 YYNGEE. The CDR3 runs 12 residues. In DNA, the CDR3 is TGTGCCAGCAGCGTGGTAGCGGGTGAGCAGTTCTTC. It codes for CASSVVAGEQFF.

The V and J genes are TRBV6-5 and TRBJ1-6, with D possibly being TRBD1 (6 bases). The CDR3 totals 15 residues. V dropped 6 bases and J dropped 7 bases, with 16 bases sitting between them. Germline loops: CDR1 MNHEY, CDR2 SVGAGI. The chain's CDR3 is CASRGGRAPNSPLHF. The CDR3 DNA sequence: TGTGCCAGCAGAGGGGGGAGGGCCCCGAATTCACCCCTCCACTTT.

The chain joins TRBV11-2 to TRBJ2-7; D assignment may be TRBD1 or TRBD2 (5 bases each). CDR1 SGHAT and CDR2 FQNNGV come from the germline V gene. Between the trimmed V and J ends, which lost 3 bases and 5 bases, there was a span of 11 bases. The CDR3 runs 13 residues. CDR3 DNA sequence: TGTGCCAGCAGCTTTATGGGGGACCACGAGCAGTACTTC. Protein product: CASSFMGDHEQYF.

The chain carries TRBV6-1 and TRBJ1-3; D call uncertain. The germline V and J ends were trimmed by 6 bases and 1 base, with 22 bases remaining between them. The CDR3 extends over 18 amino acids. CDR1 and CDR2 from the germline V gene are MNHNS and SASEGT. The CDR3 spells CASRERLGGGSSGNTIYF. CDR3 DNA sequence: TGTGCCAGCAGGGAAAGGCTGGGCGGCGGGAGTTCTGGAAACACCATATATTTT.

The rearrangement links TRBV5-1 to TRBJ1-1, with a possible D match to TRBD1 (5 bases). The CDR3 spans 16 residues. Per germline, CDR1 SGHRS and CDR2 YFSETQ. V was clipped by 0 bases and J by 5 bases, with 17 bases between them. The DNA for the CDR3 is TGCGCCAGCAGCTTGGGTTATCGGCAGGGCGGGACTGAAGCTTTCTTT. Amino acid sequence: CASSLGYRQGGTEAFF.

This chain joins TRBV11-3 and TRBJ1-1; D is undetermined. CDR3 length: 14 residues. Trimming pared 5 bases from V and 1 base from J, leaving 11 bases between. The germline CDR1 and CDR2 sequences are SGHNT and YENEEA. As DNA, the CDR3 is TGTGCCAGCAGCCCTGGACGGGGGAACACTGAAGCTTTCTTT. Encoded protein: CASSPGRGNTEAFF.

V is TRBV18 and J is TRBJ2-7, with TRBD1 matching over 7 bases. The CDR3 is made up of 13 amino acids. Trimming took 4 bases from V and 3 from J; bases not matched to a gene: 3. The germline V gene has CDR1 KGHSH and CDR2 LQKENI. The CDR3 DNA is TGTGCCAGCTCACTCGGACAGGTCTACGAGCAGTACTTC. Protein product: CASSLGQVYEQYF.

This clone came up a few times. This chain uses TRBV14 with TRBJ2-7; 7 positions agree with TRBD2. V was clipped by 4 bases and J by 2 bases; unmatched bases: 8. The CDR3 extends over 15 amino acids. CDR1 is SGHDN, CDR2 FVKESK, per germline. Here the CDR3 reads CASSRIAGRAYEQYF. The CDR3 nucleotides are TGTGCCAGCAGCCGAATCGCAGGGAGGGCCTACGAGCAGTACTTC.

The genes are TRBV5-4 and TRBJ2-2; D is uncertain. Germline loops: CDR1 SGHNT, CDR2 YYREEE (reference sequence). The V and J ends lost 4 bases and 7 bases respectively, with 11 bases between them. The CDR3 has 13 amino acids. The CDR3 nucleotides are TGTGCCAGCAGCATAGACGGTAGCGGGGAGCTGTTTTTT. Translation gives CASSIDGSGELFF.

This clone has more than one count but fewer than ten. Other DNA sequences in this sample translate to the same CDR3. This sequence joins TRBV12-3 or TRBV12-4 and TRBJ1-2; D remains ambiguous. The V and J ends lost 0 bases and 4 bases respectively, with 6 bases between them. This CDR3 spans 13 amino acids. CDR3 residues: CASSLAGPYGYTF. The CDR3 region has the DNA TGTGCCAGCAGTTTAGCTGGGCCCTATGGCTACACCTTC.

The chain combines TRBV4-3 with TRBJ1-1; no firm D call. V lost 3 bases and J lost 5, with 10 bases in between. The CDR3 is made up of 13 amino acids. The germline gives CDR1 LGHNA, CDR2 YSLEER. CDR3 sequence: CASSQRDWTEAFF. The CDR3 DNA is TGCGCCAGCAGCCAGAGAGATTGGACTGAAGCTTTCTTT.

This chain links TRBV6-1 with TRBJ1-2; 7 bases line up with TRBD1. The V segment lost 1 base and the J segment 7 bases; nucleotides outside the gene matches: 6. The CDR3 is 14 amino acids. Germline CDR1 MNHNS, CDR2 SASEGT. The CDR3 DNA is TGTGCCAGCAGTGAAGTTGTGACAGGGACTGGCTACACCTTC. This codes for CASSEVVTGTGYTF.

This clone came up once. The rearrangement joins TRBV9 to TRBJ2-7; 7 positions agree with TRBD1. The CDR3 sequence is 15 residues long. The ends lost 4 bases at V and 3 bases at J; junction bases unmatched: 10. Germline V gene sequence: CDR1 SGDLS, CDR2 YYNGEE. Written as DNA, the CDR3 is TGTGCCAGCAGCCCTTCTCAGGGGGAAGTCTACGAGCAGTACTTC. Translating gives CASSPSQGEVYEQYF.

The chain employs TRBV30 and TRBJ2-1; D tentatively reads TRBD1 or TRBD2 (6 bases each). Between the trimmed V and J ends, which lost 5 bases and 10 bases, there was a span of 21 bases. There are 14 residues in the CDR3. Germline CDR1 is GTSNPN and CDR2 is SVGIG (reference sequence). In DNA, the CDR3 is TGTGCCTGGCGGCCGGGGGCTAGCGTCCCGGAGCAGTTCTTC. It codes for CAWRPGASVPEQFF. Using reference TRBV30 and TRBJ2-1 for the parts outside the CDR3, the full variable domain is SQTIHQWPATLVQPVGSPLSLECTVEGTSNPNLYWYRQAAGRGLQLLFYSVGIGQISSEVPQNLSASRPQDRQFILSSKKLLLSDSGFYLCAWRPGASVPEQFFGPGTRLTVL.

The chain has TRBV6-5 and TRBJ2-7; 8 bases align to TRBD2. The CDR3 covers 14 residues. In germline, CDR1 is MNHEY, CDR2 SVGAGI. V was clipped by 2 bases and J by 2 bases; unmatched bases: 2. Here the CDR3 DNA reads TGTGCCAGCAGTTACGGCGGGGGGCCCTACGAGCAGTACTTC. Its translation is CASSYGGGPYEQYF.

The chain combines TRBV6-1 with TRBJ2-7, with 9 bases lining up with TRBD1. Germline assignment: CDR1 MNHNS and CDR2 SASEGT. J gave up 4 bases and V 0 bases, and 4 bases lay outside the gene matches. The CDR3 runs 15 residues. CDR3 coding DNA: TGTGCCAGCAGTGAAGCCGGGACAGGGATGTACGAGCAGTACTTC. It is translated as CASSEAGTGMYEQYF.

The count of this clone is one. This sequence joins TRBV9 and TRBJ2-5; D is ambiguous. The CDR3 is made up of 13 amino acids. Germline loops: CDR1 SGDLS, CDR2 YYNGEE. The germline V and J ends were trimmed by 0 bases and 3 bases, with 6 bases remaining between them. CDR3 sequence reads: CASSVGAKETQYF. DNA for the CDR3: TGTGCCAGCAGCGTAGGGGCCAAAGAGACCCAGTACTTC.

J is TRBJ1-5 and V is TRBV7-8, with 7 bases that match TRBD1. V lost 5 bases and J lost 7; bases outside the gene matches: 8. Germline CDR1 SGHVS, CDR2 FQNEAQ. The CDR3 totals 14 residues. The CDR3 here is CASSQDRVGQPQHF. The DNA for the CDR3 is TGTGCCAGCAGCCAAGACAGGGTCGGCCAGCCCCAGCATTTT.

J is TRBJ2-1 and V is TRBV4-3, with D perhaps TRBD2 (7 bases). The CDR3 runs to 16 residues. Germline CDR1 is LGHNA and CDR2 is YSLEER. V was trimmed by 0 bases and J by 5 bases, leaving 14 bases between them. The CDR3 loop is CASSQEGGAGHNEQFF. The CDR3 region has the DNA TGCGCCAGCAGCCAAGAGGGGGGGGCGGGGCACAATGAGCAGTTCTTC.

The chain joins TRBV11-2 to TRBJ2-3; D is unclear. The germline V and J ends were trimmed by 1 base and 4 bases, with 6 bases remaining between them. Germline V gene lookup returns CDR1 SGHAT and CDR2 FQNNGV. The CDR3 spans 13 residues. CDR3 in DNA: TGTGCCAGCAGCTTAGCTTTAGCAGATACGCAGTATTTT. Its protein is CASSLALADTQYF.